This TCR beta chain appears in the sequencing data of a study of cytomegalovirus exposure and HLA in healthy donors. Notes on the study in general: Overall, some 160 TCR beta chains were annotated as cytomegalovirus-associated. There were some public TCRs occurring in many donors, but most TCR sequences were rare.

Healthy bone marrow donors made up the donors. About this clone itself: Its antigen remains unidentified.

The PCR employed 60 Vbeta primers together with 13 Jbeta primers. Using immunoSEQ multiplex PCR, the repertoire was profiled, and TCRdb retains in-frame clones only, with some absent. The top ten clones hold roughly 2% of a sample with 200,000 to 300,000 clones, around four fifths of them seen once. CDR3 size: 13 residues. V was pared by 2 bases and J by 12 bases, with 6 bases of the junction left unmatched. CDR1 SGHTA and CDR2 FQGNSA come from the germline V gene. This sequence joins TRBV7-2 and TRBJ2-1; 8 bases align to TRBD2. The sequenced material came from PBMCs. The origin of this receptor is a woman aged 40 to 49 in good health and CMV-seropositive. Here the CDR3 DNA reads TGTGCCAGCAGCTTACTGGCACTAGCGGTGCAGTTCTTC. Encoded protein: CASSLLALAVQFF.